These 15 T cell receptor beta chains came from one sample sequenced in a study of control samples from healthy donors and cancer patients. Only in-frame clones appear in the TCRdb table, and some are missing; sequencing was by immunoSEQ multiplex PCR. The sample's table shows about 210,000 clones. Sequenced material: blood. These receptors were obtained from a woman aged 25 to 39 in good health.

The chain is built from TRBV12-3 or TRBV12-4 and TRBJ2-7, with 8 positions matching TRBD1. Trimming took 7 bases from V and 4 from J; bases not matched to a gene: 6. The CDR3 sequence is 13 residues long. CDR3 residues: CASKRTGLYEQYF. The CDR3 nucleotides are TGTGCCAGCAAAAGGACAGGGTTGTACGAGCAGTACTTC.

The CDR3 nucleotides read TGTGCCAGCAGCTTAACGTCTAGCGGGGGGTACAATGAGCAGTTCTTC. Its translation is CASSLTSSGGYNEQFF. The rearrangement joins TRBV7-3 to TRBJ2-1; 11 bases are a match to TRBD2. CDR1 SGHTA and CDR2 FQGTGA come from the germline V gene. V was clipped by 0 bases and J by 4 bases; unmatched bases: 2. The CDR3 length is 16 residues.

The CDR3 is CASRLNRVHEQFF. In nucleotides, the CDR3 is TGTGCCAGCAGACTTAACAGGGTCCATGAGCAGTTCTTC. The chain joins TRBV6-5 to TRBJ2-1; possible D gene TRBD1, 6 bases. Germline loops: CDR1 MNHEY, CDR2 SVGAGI. V lost 6 bases, J lost 8 bases, and 14 bases lay in between. This CDR3 region has 13 residues.

This chain uses TRBV7-2 with TRBJ2-1, with TRBD2 matching over 11 bases. Germline V gene sequence: CDR1 SGHTA, CDR2 FQGNSA. This CDR3 has 16 residues. V lost 5 bases and J lost 6; bases outside the gene matches: 9. CDR3 region: CASSLVLAGGFNEQFF. In DNA form, the CDR3 reads TGTGCCAGCAGCCTTGTGTTAGCGGGGGGGTTCAATGAGCAGTTCTTC.

J is TRBJ2-5 and V is TRBV9; tentative D call: TRBD1 (6 bases). This CDR3 is built from 16 residues. The V and J ends lost 0 bases and 2 bases respectively, with 14 bases between them. The germline V gene encodes CDR1 SGDLS and CDR2 YYNGEE. The CDR3 protein is CASSVGFGGQQETQYF. The CDR3 DNA follows: TGTGCCAGCAGCGTAGGATTTGGTGGACAGCAAGAGACCCAGTACTTC.

The chain is built from TRBV27 and TRBJ2-3, with TRBD2 identical over 9 bases. The CDR3 consists of 14 residues. Germline CDR1 is MNHEY and CDR2 is SMNVEV (reference sequence). The trim removed 4 bases at V and 5 bases at J, leaving 4 bases unmatched. The CDR3 nucleotides read TGTGCCAGCAGTTGGCGGGGGGGCATAGATACGCAGTATTTT. It specifies CASSWRGGIDTQYF.

CDR3 residues: CASSMAGRMGNQPQHF. DNA of the CDR3: TGTGCCAGTAGTATGGCAGGGCGGATGGGCAATCAGCCCCAGCATTTT. The chain is built from TRBV19 and TRBJ1-5; D possibly corresponds to TRBD1 (5 bases). The CDR3 runs 16 residues. Looked up from germline, CDR1 is LNHDA and CDR2 is SQIVND (reference sequence). V lost 3 bases to trimming and J lost 2 bases, with 14 bases between them. The whole variable domain, filled in from reference TRBV19 and TRBJ1-5, reads DGGITQSPKYLFRKEGQNVTLSCEQNLNHDAMYWYRQDPGQGLRLIYYSQIVNDFQKGDIAEGYSVSREKKESFPLTVTSAQKNPTAFYLCASSMAGRMGNQPQHFGDGTRLSIL.

This rearrangement joins TRBV10-3 to TRBJ2-7, with TRBD2 matching over 9 bases. CDR3 length equals 12 residues. Trimming cost V 11 bases and J 6 bases; bases outside gene matches: 8. Germline V lookup: CDR1 ENHRY, CDR2 SYGVKD. CDR3 in DNA: TGTGCCGCGGGCGGGGGGGCCGTCGAGCAGTACTTC. It specifies CAAGGGAVEQYF.

The chain recombines TRBV11-2 with TRBJ2-7; 8 nucleotides line up with TRBD1. With V trimmed by 5 bases and J by 0 bases, 6 bases remained unmatched. The CDR3 has 15 amino acids. Germline lookup yields CDR1 SGHAT and CDR2 FQNNGV. In DNA, the CDR3 is TGTGCCAGCAGCACCCGGGACAGGACCTCCTACGAGCAGTACTTC. Protein sequence: CASSTRDRTSYEQYF. Full variable domain (rest looked up from reference TRBV11-2 and TRBJ2-7): EAGVAQSPRYKIIEKRQSVAFWCNPISGHATLYWYQQILGQGPKLLIQFQNNGVVDDSQLPKDRFSAERLKGVDSTLKIQPAKLEDSAVYLCASSTRDRTSYEQYFGPGTRLTVT.

The chain carries TRBV29-1 and TRBJ1-1; 7 bases are shared with TRBD1. CDR1 SQVTM and CDR2 ANQGSEA come from the germline V gene. This CDR3 is built from 12 residues. V lost 7 bases and J lost 10; bases outside the gene matches: 12. CDR3: CSALRDRKGAFF. Here the CDR3 DNA reads TGCAGCGCCCTCCGGGACAGAAAGGGAGCTTTCTTT.

The chain combines TRBV11-2 with TRBJ1-2; D not certain. Trimming cost V 3 bases and J 8 bases, with 13 bases left between them. The CDR3 extends over 13 amino acids. The V gene's germline CDR1 is SGHAT and CDR2 FQNNGV. The CDR3 DNA follows: TGTGCCAGCAGCTTGGATTCGAATAGGGGCTACACCTTC. Translation: CASSLDSNRGYTF.

Remarks on this clone: The junction departs from the called germline gene at one end, perhaps through a read error. The chain joins TRBV7-2 to TRBJ2-5; 8 bases match TRBD2. The length of the CDR3 is 14 residues. From germline, CDR1 is SGHTA and CDR2 FQGNSA. The CDR3 here is CASRLAGPKETQYF. The CDR3 coding sequence is TGTGCCAGCAGATTAGCGGGGCCCAAAGAGACCCAGTACTTC.

The genes are TRBV7-3 and TRBJ2-7, with D unresolved. This CDR3 region has 14 residues. Germline lookup yields CDR1 SGHTA and CDR2 FQGTGA. Trimming removed 0 bases at V and 2 bases at J, with 8 bases between. For the CDR3, the DNA is TGTGCCAGCAGCTTAACGTCCAGTCCCTACGAGCAGTACTTC. Its protein product is CASSLTSSPYEQYF.

The rearrangement joins TRBV7-2 to TRBJ1-2; D remains unclear. Germline-derived CDR1 and CDR2 are SGHTA and FQGNSA. Trimming stripped 2 bases from V and 8 bases from J, with 15 bases between. The length of the CDR3 is 14 residues. As DNA, the CDR3 is TGTGCCAGCAGCTTAATAGTACGGGGTTGGGGCTACACCTTC. It specifies CASSLIVRGWGYTF.

The rearrangement links TRBV2 to TRBJ1-1; 7 bases are a match to TRBD1. V shed 2 bases and J 7 bases; nucleotides not matched to a gene: 7. CDR3 length: 14 residues. CDR1 and CDR2 from the germline V gene are SNHLY and FYNNEI. The CDR3 DNA reads as TGTGCCAGCAGTGAATCCGGTCAGGGGGTTGAAGCTTTCTTT. It yields the protein CASSESGQGVEAFF.